This TCR beta chain was captured in a study of CD8+CD57+ T cells in acquired aplastic anemia. The overall study: Sorted CD4+ and CD8+ cells gave a mean 3.2 ug DNA, range roughly 0.19 to 27.4 ug. Healthy donors gave around 9.9 million reads on average for CD4+ cells. Whole-study findings and limits: Controls did not differ significantly from patients in CD8+ Simpson's diversity. Both patients and controls carried the same twenty-nine CD8+ CDR3 sequences.

Profiling of TCR beta VDJ combinations and CDR3 sequences used genomic DNA as template. TCRdb analysed the reads with MiXCR anew, one entry per CDR3 protein. The data hold about 190,000 distinct CDR3 sequences, with 54% observed a single time. The CDR3 consists of 15 residues. Germline-derived CDR1 and CDR2 are SGHVS and FQNEAQ. As concerns this clonotype: The target antigen is unknown. At one of its ends the junction is not consistent with the germline gene, which may arise from a read error.

The sequenced sample consisted of sorted CD4+, CD8+, or CD8+CD57+ T cells (not recorded which) from PBMCs. This clonotype was sampled from a human donor in good health, serving as a control. The chain combines TRBV7-8 with TRBJ2-7; tentative D call: TRBD2 (6 bases). The CDR3 region has the DNA TGTGCCAGCGGCTTACGGGGGTTCGGGGCCTACGAGCAGTACTTC. This translates into CASGLRGFGAYEQYF.